This T cell receptor beta chain was obtained from a study of blood T cell repertoires in COVID-19. For the study at large: The cDNA or gDNA used as material had been derived from T cells, B-cell-depleted T cells, or PBMCs.

Using immunoSEQ multiplex PCR, the repertoire was profiled, and TCRdb retains in-frame clones only, with some absent. Here the sample spans 150,000 to 200,000 clones, roughly 90% being singletons. Germline-derived CDR1 and CDR2 are MNHEY and SVGAGI. This CDR3 has 14 residues. The V and J ends lost 0 bases and 4 bases respectively, with 9 bases between them. The sequence was obtained from a man in his sixties with acute or convalescent COVID-19. The gene calls are TRBV6-5 and TRBJ1-2, with TRBD1 as a possible D gene (5 bases). Source material: peripheral blood. CDR3 amino acids: CASSYSFDSYGYTF. CDR3 DNA: TGTGCCAGCAGTTACTCCTTTGACAGCTATGGCTACACCTTC.